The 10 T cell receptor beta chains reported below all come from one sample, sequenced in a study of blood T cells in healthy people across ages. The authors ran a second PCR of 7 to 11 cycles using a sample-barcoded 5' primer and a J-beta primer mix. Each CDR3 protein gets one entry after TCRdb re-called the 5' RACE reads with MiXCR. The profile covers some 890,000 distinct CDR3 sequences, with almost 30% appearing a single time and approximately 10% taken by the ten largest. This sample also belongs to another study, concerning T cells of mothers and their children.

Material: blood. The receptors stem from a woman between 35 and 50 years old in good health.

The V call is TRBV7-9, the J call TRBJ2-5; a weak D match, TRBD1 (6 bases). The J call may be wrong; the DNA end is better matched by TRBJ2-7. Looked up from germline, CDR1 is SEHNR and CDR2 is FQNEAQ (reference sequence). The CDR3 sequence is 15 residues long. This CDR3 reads CASSSPEQGPYEQYF. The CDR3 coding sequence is TGTGCCAGCAGCTCCCCCGAACAGGGACCCTACGAGCAGTACTTC.

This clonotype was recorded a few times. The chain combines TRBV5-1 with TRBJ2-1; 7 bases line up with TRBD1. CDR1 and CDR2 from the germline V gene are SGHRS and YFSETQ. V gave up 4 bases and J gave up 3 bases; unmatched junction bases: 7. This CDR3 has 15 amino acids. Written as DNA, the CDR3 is TGCGCCAGCAGCGCCGGACAGGTCAGCTACAATGAGCAGTTCTTC. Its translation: CASSAGQVSYNEQFF. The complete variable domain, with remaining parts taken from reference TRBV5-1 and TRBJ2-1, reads KAGVTQTPRYLIKTRGQQVTLSCSPISGHRSVSWYQQTPGQGLQFLFEYFSETQRNKGNFPGRFSGRQFSNSRSEMNVSTLELGDSALYLCASSAGQVSYNEQFFGPGTRLTVL.

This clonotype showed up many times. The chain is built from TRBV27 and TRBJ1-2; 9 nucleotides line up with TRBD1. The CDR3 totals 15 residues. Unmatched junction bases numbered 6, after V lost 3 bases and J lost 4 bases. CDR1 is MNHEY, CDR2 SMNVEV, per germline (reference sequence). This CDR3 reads CASSFDTGGGYGYTF. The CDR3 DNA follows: TGTGCCAGCAGTTTCGACACAGGGGGCGGCTATGGCTACACCTTC.

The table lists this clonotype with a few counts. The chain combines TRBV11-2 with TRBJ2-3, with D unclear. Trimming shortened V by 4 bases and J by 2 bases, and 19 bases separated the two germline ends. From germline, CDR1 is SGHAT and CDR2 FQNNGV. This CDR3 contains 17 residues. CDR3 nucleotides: TGTGCCAGCAGCTCTTCAGGAGTTTGGCGGCACACAGATACGCAGTATTTT. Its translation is CASSSSGVWRHTDTQYF. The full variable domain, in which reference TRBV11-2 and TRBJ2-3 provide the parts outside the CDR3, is EAGVAQSPRYKIIEKRQSVAFWCNPISGHATLYWYQQILGQGPKLLIQFQNNGVVDDSQLPKDRFSAERLKGVDSTLKIQPAKLEDSAVYLCASSSSGVWRHTDTQYFGPGTRLTVL.

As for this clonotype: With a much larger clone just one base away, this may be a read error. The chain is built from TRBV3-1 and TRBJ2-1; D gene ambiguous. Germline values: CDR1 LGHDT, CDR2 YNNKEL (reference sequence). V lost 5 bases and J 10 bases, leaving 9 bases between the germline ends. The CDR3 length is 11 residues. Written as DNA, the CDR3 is TGTGCCAGCAGCGGGGTTCACGAGCAGTTCTTC. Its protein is CASSGVHEQFF.

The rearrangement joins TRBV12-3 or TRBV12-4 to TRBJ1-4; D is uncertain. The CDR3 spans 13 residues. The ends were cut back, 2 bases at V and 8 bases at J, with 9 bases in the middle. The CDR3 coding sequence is TGTGCCAGCAGTTTACCGGGAAGGGAAAAACTGTTTTTT. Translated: CASSLPGREKLFF.

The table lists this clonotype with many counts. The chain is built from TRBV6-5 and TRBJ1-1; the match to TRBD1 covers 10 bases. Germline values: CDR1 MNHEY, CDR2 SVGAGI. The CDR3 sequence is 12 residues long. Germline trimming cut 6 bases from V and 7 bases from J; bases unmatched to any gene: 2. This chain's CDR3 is CASSRTGGEAFF. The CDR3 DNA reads TGTGCCAGCAGCCGGACAGGGGGTGAAGCTTTCTTT.

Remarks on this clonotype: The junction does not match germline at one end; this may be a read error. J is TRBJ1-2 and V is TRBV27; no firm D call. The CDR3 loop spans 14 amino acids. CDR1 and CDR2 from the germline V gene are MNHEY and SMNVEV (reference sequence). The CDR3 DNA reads TGTGTCAGCAGTCCCTCGGGCATCTGGTATGGCTACACCTTC. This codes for CVSSPSGIWYGYTF.

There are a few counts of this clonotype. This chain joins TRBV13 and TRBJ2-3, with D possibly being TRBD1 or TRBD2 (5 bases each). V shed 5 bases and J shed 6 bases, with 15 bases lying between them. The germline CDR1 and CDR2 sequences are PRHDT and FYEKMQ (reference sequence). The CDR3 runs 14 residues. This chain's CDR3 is CASSPPGRDDTQYF. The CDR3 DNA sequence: TGTGCCAGCAGCCCCCCTGGCAGGGACGATACGCAGTATTTT.

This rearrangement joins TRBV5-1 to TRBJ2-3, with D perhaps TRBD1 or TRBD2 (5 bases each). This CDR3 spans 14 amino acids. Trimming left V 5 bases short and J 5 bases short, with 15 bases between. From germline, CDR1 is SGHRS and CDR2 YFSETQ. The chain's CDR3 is CASRVGEVGDTQYF. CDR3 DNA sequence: TGCGCCAGCAGGGTGGGGGAAGTCGGAGATACGCAGTATTTT.